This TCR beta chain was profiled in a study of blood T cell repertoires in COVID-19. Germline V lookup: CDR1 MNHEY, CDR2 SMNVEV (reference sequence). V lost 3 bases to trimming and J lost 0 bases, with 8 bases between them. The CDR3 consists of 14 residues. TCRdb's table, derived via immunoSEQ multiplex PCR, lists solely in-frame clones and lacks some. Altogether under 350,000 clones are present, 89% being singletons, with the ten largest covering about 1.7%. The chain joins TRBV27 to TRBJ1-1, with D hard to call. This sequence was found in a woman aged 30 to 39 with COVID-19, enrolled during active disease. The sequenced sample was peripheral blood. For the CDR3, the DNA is TGTGCCAGCAGTTTTGTAGCGATGAACACTGAAGCTTTCTTT. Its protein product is CASSFVAMNTEAFF.